The rows below give T cell receptor beta chains drawn from one sample of a study of shared clonotypes between healthy human individuals. Generated by immunoSEQ multiplex PCR, the TCRdb table keeps only in-frame clones and is missing some. Of more than 2 million clones in the sample, over 85% are singletons; the top ten hold more than 1.5%. What was sequenced was naive CD8+ T cells from PBMCs. The source of these receptors is a man aged 18 to 29 in good health. Some clones in this sample may be carry-over from other donors' samples. Both conserved end residues are part of each CDR3. D genes are given only for firm matches. Clone size appears in some rows only: once, few, many, or a class for an expanded clone.

CDR3aa: CSVGLSGELFF
CDR3nt: TGCAGCGTTGGTCTAAGCGGGGAGCTGTTTTTT
abundance: .
j_gene: TRBJ2-2
d_gene: .
v_gene: TRBV29-1

CDR3aa: CASQPSRPTGSSGELFF
CDR3nt: TGTGCCAGCCAGCCTTCACGACCAACAGGGAGCTCCGGGGAGCTGTTTTTT
abundance: .
j_gene: TRBJ2-2
d_gene: .
v_gene: TRBV11-2

CDR3aa: CASSLGRTSGRVHTQYF
CDR3nt: TGTGCCAGCAGCTTGGGGAGGACTAGCGGGAGAGTACATACGCAGTATTTT
abundance: once
j_gene: TRBJ2-3
d_gene: TRBD2
v_gene: TRBV7-9

CDR3aa: CASSWGTDTQYF
CDR3nt: TGTGCCAGCAGCTGGGGGACAGATACGCAGTATTTT
abundance: .
j_gene: TRBJ2-3
d_gene: .
v_gene: TRBV7-9

CDR3aa: CASSQTGQVGTEAFF
CDR3nt: TGCGCCAGCAGTCAGACGGGACAGGTTGGGACTGAAGCTTTCTTT
abundance: .
j_gene: TRBJ1-1
d_gene: TRBD1
v_gene: TRBV23-1

CDR3aa: CASSADRGLGTEAFF
CDR3nt: TGCGCCAGCAGCGCGGACAGGGGGCTGGGGACTGAAGCTTTCTTT
abundance: .
j_gene: TRBJ1-1
d_gene: TRBD1
v_gene: TRBV5-1

CDR3aa: CASSGGSGANVLTF
CDR3nt: TGTGCCAGCAGTGGAGGCTCTGGGGCCAACGTCCTGACTTTC
abundance: .
j_gene: TRBJ2-6
d_gene: .
v_gene: TRBV6-1

CDR3aa: CAGQEGDYEQYF
CDR3nt: TGTGCCGGCCAGGAGGGGGACTACGAGCAGTACTTC
abundance: .
j_gene: TRBJ2-7
d_gene: .
v_gene: TRBV2

CDR3aa: CASSLPSDLGTQYF
CDR3nt: TGTGCCAGCAGCCTCCCTAGCGATTTAGGGACCCAGTACTTC
abundance: .
j_gene: TRBJ2-5
d_gene: .
v_gene: TRBV9

CDR3aa: CASSPGQGHTGELFF
CDR3nt: TGTGCCAGCAGTCCGGGACAGGGGCACACCGGGGAGCTGTTTTTT
abundance: .
j_gene: TRBJ2-2
d_gene: TRBD1
v_gene: TRBV6-5

CDR3aa: CASSTRDTSISYEQYF
CDR3nt: TGTGCCAGCAGCACCAGGGACACTAGTATCTCCTACGAGCAGTACTTC
abundance: .
j_gene: TRBJ2-7
d_gene: .
v_gene: TRBV13

CDR3aa: CASSSGGLGYEQYF
CDR3nt: TGTGCCAGCAGCTCCGGGGGGTTGGGCTACGAGCAGTACTTC
abundance: .
j_gene: TRBJ2-7
d_gene: TRBD2
v_gene: TRBV7-9

CDR3aa: CASSTLAGSSEQYF
CDR3nt: TGTGCCAGTAGTACCTTAGCGGGGAGCTCCGAGCAGTACTTC
abundance: .
j_gene: TRBJ2-7
d_gene: TRBD2
v_gene: TRBV19

CDR3aa: CASQRGVLLNTDTQYF
CDR3nt: TGTGCCAGCCAAAGAGGTGTACTTCTCAACACAGATACGCAGTATTTT
abundance: .
j_gene: TRBJ2-3
d_gene: .
v_gene: TRBV11-2

CDR3aa: CASSQEPRNGNNEQFF
CDR3nt: TGCGCCAGCAGCCAGGAACCACGAAATGGGAACAATGAGCAGTTCTTC
abundance: once
j_gene: TRBJ2-1
d_gene: .
v_gene: TRBV4-1

CDR3aa: CASSQTRALGGEKLFF
CDR3nt: TGCGCCAGCAGCCAAACCCGGGCCCTCGGAGGGGAAAAACTGTTTTTT
abundance: .
j_gene: TRBJ1-4
d_gene: .
v_gene: TRBV4-3

CDR3aa: CASSHRRGDRLTDYSGNTIYF
CDR3nt: TGTGCCAGCAGCCACCGAAGAGGGGACAGGCTAACCGATTACTCTGGAAACACCATATATTTT
abundance: .
j_gene: TRBJ1-3
d_gene: TRBD1
v_gene: TRBV9

CDR3aa: CASKGLGGELFF
CDR3nt: TGTGCCAGCAAGGGGCTGGGCGGGGAGCTGTTTTTT
abundance: .
j_gene: TRBJ2-2
d_gene: .
v_gene: TRBV9

CDR3aa: CASSYSAWREAAQYF
CDR3nt: TGTGCCAGCAGTTACTCGGCATGGCGGGAGGCGGCCCAGTACTTC
abundance: .
j_gene: TRBJ2-5
d_gene: TRBD2
v_gene: TRBV6-5

CDR3aa: CASSLGTSGPRDYNEQFF
CDR3nt: TGTGCCAGCAGCTTAGGGACTAGCGGACCACGTGATTACAATGAGCAGTTCTTC
abundance: .
j_gene: TRBJ2-1
d_gene: TRBD2
v_gene: TRBV7-3

CDR3aa: CASSLGMGQGADGGYTF
CDR3nt: TGTGCCAGCAGCTTAGGAATGGGACAGGGGGCGGATGGTGGCTACACCTTC
abundance: .
j_gene: TRBJ1-2
d_gene: TRBD1
v_gene: TRBV7-9

CDR3aa: CAGSLHPGGGEGDTQYF
CDR3nt: TGTGCCGGCAGCCTCCACCCGGGCGGGGGGGAGGGAGATACGCAGTATTTT
abundance: .
j_gene: TRBJ2-3
d_gene: TRBD2
v_gene: TRBV11-2

CDR3aa: CASSPRAGGNQPQHF
CDR3nt: TGTGCCAGCAGCCCGCGGGCCGGAGGCAATCAGCCCCAGCATTTT
abundance: .
j_gene: TRBJ1-5
d_gene: .
v_gene: TRBV9

CDR3aa: CASSLVHGTSDEQYF
CDR3nt: TGTGCCAGCAGCTTAGTCCACGGGACTAGCGACGAGCAGTACTTC
abundance: .
j_gene: TRBJ2-7
d_gene: TRBD2
v_gene: TRBV11-2

CDR3aa: CASSLYQQSSYEQYF
CDR3nt: TGTGCCAGCAGTTTATACCAGCAAAGCTCCTACGAGCAGTACTTC
abundance: .
j_gene: TRBJ2-7
d_gene: .
v_gene: TRBV27

CDR3aa: CASSSLFSGDSSYNEQFF
CDR3nt: TGTGCCAGCAGTTCGTTATTTTCAGGGGATAGCTCCTACAATGAGCAGTTCTTC
abundance: once
j_gene: TRBJ2-1
d_gene: .
v_gene: TRBV5-6

CDR3aa: CASSSLYEQYF
CDR3nt: TGTGCCAGCAGTTCCCTCTACGAGCAGTACTTC
abundance: few
j_gene: TRBJ2-7
d_gene: .
v_gene: TRBV28

CDR3aa: CASSGSKGGSYNEQFF
CDR3nt: TGCGCCAGCAGTGGTTCGAAGGGGGGATCCTACAATGAGCAGTTCTTC
abundance: .
j_gene: TRBJ2-1
d_gene: .
v_gene: TRBV10-1

CDR3aa: CASRGPGGGYGYTF
CDR3nt: TGTGCCAGCAGGGGGCCCGGGGGAGGCTATGGCTACACCTTC
abundance: .
j_gene: TRBJ1-2
d_gene: .
v_gene: TRBV5-4

CDR3aa: CSVPQGPYNEQFF
CDR3nt: TGCAGCGTTCCCCAGGGGCCCTACAATGAGCAGTTCTTC
abundance: once
j_gene: TRBJ2-1
d_gene: .
v_gene: TRBV29-1

CDR3aa: CASSLFSGSNTEAFF
CDR3nt: TGTGCCAGCAGTTTATTTTCAGGGTCGAACACTGAAGCTTTCTTT
abundance: .
j_gene: TRBJ1-1
d_gene: .
v_gene: TRBV27

CDR3aa: CASSKRTGSSGEQFF
CDR3nt: TGTGCCAGCAGCAAACGGACAGGGTCGTCTGGTGAGCAGTTCTTC
abundance: once
j_gene: TRBJ2-1
d_gene: TRBD1
v_gene: TRBV14

CDR3aa: CASSPTMRGQGNYGYTF
CDR3nt: TGCGCCAGCAGCCCCACGATGAGGGGACAGGGGAACTATGGCTACACCTTC
abundance: .
j_gene: TRBJ1-2
d_gene: TRBD1
v_gene: TRBV4-3

CDR3aa: CASSPFAGLVSHEQYF
CDR3nt: TGTGCCAGCAGCCCCTTCGCGGGACTAGTATCCCACGAGCAGTACTTC
abundance: .
j_gene: TRBJ2-7
d_gene: TRBD2
v_gene: TRBV4-2

CDR3aa: CASSQLRDGRNEKLFF
CDR3nt: TGTGCCAGCAGCCAACTCAGGGACGGCCGTAATGAAAAACTGTTTTTT
abundance: .
j_gene: TRBJ1-4
d_gene: .
v_gene: TRBV4-2

CDR3aa: CASSDTRSGANVLTF
CDR3nt: TGTGCCAGCAGTGACACAAGATCTGGGGCCAACGTCCTGACTTTC
abundance: .
j_gene: TRBJ2-6
d_gene: .
v_gene: TRBV2

CDR3aa: CASTGPSNYGYTF
CDR3nt: TGTGCCAGTACGGGACCGAGTAACTATGGCTACACCTTC
abundance: .
j_gene: TRBJ1-2
d_gene: .
v_gene: TRBV19

CDR3aa: CASSLSPRQGPSYEQYF
CDR3nt: TGTGCCAGCAGTCTATCCCCCCGACAAGGACCCTCCTACGAGCAGTACTTC
abundance: .
j_gene: TRBJ2-7
d_gene: .
v_gene: TRBV27

CDR3aa: CASSPPRVGETQYF
CDR3nt: TGTGCCAGCAGCCCCCCCAGAGTTGGAGAGACCCAGTACTTC
abundance: .
j_gene: TRBJ2-5
d_gene: .
v_gene: TRBV7-2

CDR3aa: CASSVSGPRSSYEQYF
CDR3nt: TGTGCCAGCAGTGTTTCTGGACCTAGGAGCTCCTACGAGCAGTACTTC
abundance: .
j_gene: TRBJ2-7
d_gene: .
v_gene: TRBV6-1

CDR3aa: CASSVDRGPPSGANVLTF
CDR3nt: TGTGCCAGCAGTGTGGACAGGGGGCCCCCCTCTGGGGCCAACGTCCTGACTTTC
abundance: .
j_gene: TRBJ2-6
d_gene: TRBD1
v_gene: TRBV2

CDR3aa: CASSEDKVTGELFF
CDR3nt: TGTGCCAGCAGTGAAGATAAGGTCACCGGGGAGCTGTTTTTT
abundance: .
j_gene: TRBJ2-2
d_gene: .
v_gene: TRBV6-1

CDR3aa: CASSSNRELADTQYF
CDR3nt: TGTGCCAGCAGCTCTAACAGGGAGCTCGCAGATACGCAGTATTTT
abundance: .
j_gene: TRBJ2-3
d_gene: .
v_gene: TRBV7-9

CDR3aa: CASSENRVWEQFF
CDR3nt: TGTGCCAGCAGCGAAAACAGGGTTTGGGAGCAGTTCTTC
abundance: .
j_gene: TRBJ2-1
d_gene: .
v_gene: TRBV7-2

CDR3aa: CASRQGNTGELFF
CDR3nt: TGTGCCAGCAGACAGGGGAACACCGGGGAGCTGTTTTTT
abundance: once
j_gene: TRBJ2-2
d_gene: .
v_gene: TRBV27

CDR3aa: CASSLEFGPREQYF
CDR3nt: TGCGCCAGCAGCTTGGAATTCGGGCCGAGGGAGCAGTACTTC
abundance: .
j_gene: TRBJ2-7
d_gene: .
v_gene: TRBV10-2

CDR3aa: CASSYSSGGWNSPLHF
CDR3nt: TGTGCCAGCAGTTACTCCTCAGGGGGCTGGAATTCACCCCTCCACTTT
abundance: .
j_gene: TRBJ1-6
d_gene: TRBD1
v_gene: TRBV6-6

CDR3aa: CASSLAEGRVWTGELFF
CDR3nt: TGTGCCAGCAGCTTAGCAGAGGGGAGGGTGTGGACCGGGGAGCTGTTTTTT
abundance: .
j_gene: TRBJ2-2
d_gene: TRBD2
v_gene: TRBV7-8

CDR3aa: CASSLVRVTDTQYF
CDR3nt: TGTGCCAGCAGTTTGGTCAGGGTGACAGATACGCAGTATTTT
abundance: .
j_gene: TRBJ2-3
d_gene: .
v_gene: TRBV27

CDR3aa: CARPRVRNTEAFF
CDR3nt: TGTGCCAGACCCAGGGTGCGGAACACTGAAGCTTTCTTT
abundance: .
j_gene: TRBJ1-1
d_gene: .
v_gene: TRBV2

CDR3aa: CASSLDYVGSKLSGSYGYTF
CDR3nt: TGTGCCAGCAGCTTAGATTATGTCGGTAGCAAACTGTCCGGTAGCTATGGCTACACCTTC
abundance: once
j_gene: TRBJ1-2
d_gene: .
v_gene: TRBV11-2

CDR3aa: CASSLRSSNEQFF
CDR3nt: TGTGCCAGCAGTTTAAGGAGTTCGAATGAGCAGTTCTTC
abundance: .
j_gene: TRBJ2-1
d_gene: .
v_gene: TRBV28

CDR3aa: CASSVEWGEAFF
CDR3nt: TGTGCCAGCAGCGTAGAATGGGGGGAAGCTTTCTTT
abundance: few
j_gene: TRBJ1-1
d_gene: .
v_gene: TRBV9

CDR3aa: CASSQTPPGWEKHNEQFF
CDR3nt: TGTGCCAGCAGCCAAACGCCCCCGGGGTGGGAGAAACACAATGAGCAGTTCTTC
abundance: .
j_gene: TRBJ2-1
d_gene: .
v_gene: TRBV4-2

CDR3aa: CAWSARSYSNQPQHF
CDR3nt: TGTGCCTGGAGCGCCCGTTCCTATAGCAATCAGCCCCAGCATTTT
abundance: once
j_gene: TRBJ1-5
d_gene: .
v_gene: TRBV30

CDR3aa: CASLPNWVAGGSYQETQYF
CDR3nt: .
abundance: .
j_gene: TRBJ2-5
d_gene: .
v_gene: TRBV21-1

CDR3aa: CASSVAVQPSPNYGYTF
CDR3nt: TGTGCCAGCAGCGTAGCTGTCCAGCCTTCACCTAACTATGGCTACACCTTC
abundance: .
j_gene: TRBJ1-2
d_gene: .
v_gene: TRBV9

CDR3aa: CASSFGGRFEQYF
CDR3nt: TGTGCCAGCTCGTTCGGGGGTCGGTTCGAGCAGTACTTC
abundance: .
j_gene: TRBJ2-7
d_gene: .
v_gene: TRBV7-9

CDR3aa: CASSSQLAGVEETQYF
CDR3nt: TGTGCCAGCAGCTCCCAACTAGCGGGAGTTGAAGAGACCCAGTACTTC
abundance: .
j_gene: TRBJ2-5
d_gene: TRBD2
v_gene: TRBV7-9